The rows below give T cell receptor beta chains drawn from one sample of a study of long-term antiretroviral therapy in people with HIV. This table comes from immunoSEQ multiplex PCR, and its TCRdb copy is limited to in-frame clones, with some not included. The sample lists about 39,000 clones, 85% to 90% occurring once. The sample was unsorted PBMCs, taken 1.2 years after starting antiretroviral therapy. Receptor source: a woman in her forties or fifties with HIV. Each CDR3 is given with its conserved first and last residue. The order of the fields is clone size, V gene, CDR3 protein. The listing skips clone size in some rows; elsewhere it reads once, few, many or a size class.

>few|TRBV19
CASRGRSTGELFF
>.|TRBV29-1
CSVVGAESSYNEQFF
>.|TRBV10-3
CAISFSWQGPGELFF
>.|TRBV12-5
CASGSFAGRDEQYF
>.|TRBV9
CASSPRQDLKNIQYF
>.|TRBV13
CASTKTSGGANFHNEQFF
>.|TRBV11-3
CASSLAQYRSYEQYF
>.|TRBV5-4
CASSLTGGRETQYF
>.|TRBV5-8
CASSLQDREGGYTF
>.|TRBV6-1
CASTQLTGDTGELFF
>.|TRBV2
CASSATGLNSPLHF
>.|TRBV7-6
CASSLLRTGDIGTGELFF
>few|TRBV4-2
CASSQDPGAGDSPLHF
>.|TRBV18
CASSPPGLAGRETQYF
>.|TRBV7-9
CASSLDRGHTEAFF